These 2 T cell receptor beta chains were sequenced from one sample in a study of blood T cell repertoires in COVID-19. Only in-frame clones appear in the TCRdb table, and some are missing; sequencing was by immunoSEQ multiplex PCR. The table shows some 65,000 clones, with more than 90% occurring only once. The sequenced material came from peripheral blood. These receptors were collected from a man aged 55 to 69 with acute or convalescent COVID-19.

This rearrangement joins TRBV6-2 or TRBV6-3 to TRBJ2-7; tentatively, D is TRBD2 (6 bases). Trimming shortened V by 5 bases and J by 0 bases, and 14 bases separated the two germline ends. In germline, CDR1 is MNHEY, CDR2 SVGEGT. CDR3 length: 15 residues. CDR3 residues: CASSEAGSSSYEQYF. The CDR3 nucleotides are TGTGCCAGCAGTGAGGCGGGGTCCAGCTCCTACGAGCAGTACTTC.

The V gene is TRBV5-1, the J gene TRBJ2-7; TRBD1 matches at 10 bases. After removal of 6 bases from V and 4 bases from J, the junction contained 7 bases not matched to a gene. The CDR3 loop spans 14 amino acids. Germline lookup yields CDR1 SGHRS and CDR2 YFSETQ. CDR3 protein: CASTRWTGGYEQYF. CDR3 nucleotides: TGCGCCAGCACCAGATGGACAGGGGGGTACGAGCAGTACTTC.